Following are 4 T cell receptor beta chains from one sample sequenced in a study of graft-versus-host responses after intestinal transplantation. Repertoires were generated with immunoSEQ multiplex PCR, while TCRdb's copy carries only in-frame clones and drops some. Of 80,000 to 95,000 clones listed, roughly 91% are singletons. What these receptors recognize is not known. The sequenced sample was unstimulated CD8+ T cells sorted from spleen or lymph node cells, obtained before intestinal transplant. The receptors come from a human donor who received an intestinal transplant.

The chain couples TRBV4-3 to TRBJ2-1; 8 nucleotides align to TRBD1. Germline values: CDR1 LGHNA, CDR2 YSLEER. The CDR3 has 16 residues. Trimming removed 6 bases from V and 5 bases from J; junction bases left unmatched: 12. CDR3 residues: CASRARAGGFDNEQFF. CDR3 DNA: TGCGCCAGCAGGGCGAGGGCAGGGGGCTTTGACAATGAGCAGTTCTTC.

This chain links TRBV7-9 with TRBJ1-4; TRBD1 aligns across 8 bases. This CDR3 spans 17 amino acids. Germline lookup yields CDR1 SEHNR and CDR2 FQNEAQ (reference sequence). The V segment lost 5 bases and the J segment 8 bases; nucleotides outside the gene matches: 16. In DNA, the CDR3 is TGTGCCAGCAGCCAAATATTTAGATCCAGGGGGCGCGAAAAACTGTTTTTT. It is translated as CASSQIFRSRGREKLFF.

The chain has TRBV20-1 and TRBJ2-2; D is uncertain. The CDR3 is made up of 11 amino acids. Trimming removed 3 bases from V and 8 bases from J, with 7 bases in between. The V gene's germline CDR1 is DFQATT and CDR2 SNEGSKA (reference sequence). Here the CDR3 DNA reads TGCAGTGCTAGGCGAGGTGGGGAGCTGTTTTTT. As protein: CSARRGGELFF.

This clone was observed a single time. In DNA, the CDR3 is TGTGCCAGTAGCCAGGGGGAGACCCAGTACTTC. Translated, it gives CASSQGETQYF. The chain carries TRBV19 and TRBJ2-5; possible D gene TRBD1, 6 bases. Trimming cost V 6 bases and J 5 bases, with 7 bases left between them. The CDR3 spans 11 residues. CDR1 is LNHDA and CDR2 is SQIVND in the germline V gene (reference sequence).